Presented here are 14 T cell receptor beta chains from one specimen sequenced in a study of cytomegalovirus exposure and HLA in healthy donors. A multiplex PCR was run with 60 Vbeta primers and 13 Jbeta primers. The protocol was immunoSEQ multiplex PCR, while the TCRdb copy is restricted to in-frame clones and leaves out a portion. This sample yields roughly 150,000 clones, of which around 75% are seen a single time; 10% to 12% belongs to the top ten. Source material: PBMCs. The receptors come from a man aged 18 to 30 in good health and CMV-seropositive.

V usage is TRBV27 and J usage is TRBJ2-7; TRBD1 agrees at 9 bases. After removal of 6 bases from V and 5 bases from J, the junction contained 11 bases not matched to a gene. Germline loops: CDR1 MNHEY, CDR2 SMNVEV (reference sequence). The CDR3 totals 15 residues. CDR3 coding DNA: TGTGCCAGCAGAGAGTCCGGGACAGGGTTCGACGAGCAGTACTTC. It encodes CASRESGTGFDEQYF.

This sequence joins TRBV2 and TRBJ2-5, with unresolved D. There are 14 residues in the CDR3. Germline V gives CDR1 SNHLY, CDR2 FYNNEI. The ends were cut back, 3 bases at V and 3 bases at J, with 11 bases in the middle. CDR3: CASSDFARKETQYF. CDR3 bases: TGTGCCAGCAGTGATTTCGCGCGTAAAGAGACCCAGTACTTC.

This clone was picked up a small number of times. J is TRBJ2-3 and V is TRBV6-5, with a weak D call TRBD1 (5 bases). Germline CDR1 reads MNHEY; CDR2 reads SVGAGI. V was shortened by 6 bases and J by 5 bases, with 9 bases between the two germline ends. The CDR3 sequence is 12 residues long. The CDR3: CASRDTGDTQYF. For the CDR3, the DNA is TGTGCCAGCAGGGACACTGGAGATACGCAGTATTTT.

Here the CDR3 reads CASSPRTGGNTFGYTF. CDR3 DNA: TGTGCCAGCAGCCCACGGACAGGGGGCAATACTTTTGGCTACACCTTC. V gene TRBV7-9 combines with J gene TRBJ1-2; 11 nucleotides align to TRBD1. Losses at the gene ends were 5 bases for V and 7 bases for J; bases not matched to a gene: 12. Germline loops: CDR1 SEHNR, CDR2 FQNEAQ (reference sequence). The CDR3 is 16 residues long.

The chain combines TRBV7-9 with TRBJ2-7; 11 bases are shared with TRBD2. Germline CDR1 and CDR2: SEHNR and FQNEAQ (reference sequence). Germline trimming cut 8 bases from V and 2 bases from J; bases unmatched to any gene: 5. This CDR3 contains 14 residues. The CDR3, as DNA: TGTGCCAGCCAACTAGCGGGGGACCCCTACGAGCAGTACTTC. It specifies CASQLAGDPYEQYF.

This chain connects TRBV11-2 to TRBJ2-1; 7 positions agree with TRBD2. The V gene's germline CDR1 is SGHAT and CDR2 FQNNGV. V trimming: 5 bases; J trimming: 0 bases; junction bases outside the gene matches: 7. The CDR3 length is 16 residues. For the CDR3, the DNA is TGTGCCAGCAGCCTCGAGCGGGGCGGCTCCTACAATGAGCAGTTCTTC. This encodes CASSLERGGSYNEQFF. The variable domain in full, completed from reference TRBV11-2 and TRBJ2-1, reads EAGVAQSPRYKIIEKRQSVAFWCNPISGHATLYWYQQILGQGPKLLIQFQNNGVVDDSQLPKDRFSAERLKGVDSTLKIQPAKLEDSAVYLCASSLERGGSYNEQFFGPGTRLTVL.

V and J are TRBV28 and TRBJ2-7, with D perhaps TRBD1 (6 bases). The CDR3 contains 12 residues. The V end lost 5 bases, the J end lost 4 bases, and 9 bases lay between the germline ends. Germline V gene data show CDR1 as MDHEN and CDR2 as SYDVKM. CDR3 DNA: TGTGCCAGCAGTCTCGGACAGTACGAGCAGTACTTC. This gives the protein CASSLGQYEQYF.

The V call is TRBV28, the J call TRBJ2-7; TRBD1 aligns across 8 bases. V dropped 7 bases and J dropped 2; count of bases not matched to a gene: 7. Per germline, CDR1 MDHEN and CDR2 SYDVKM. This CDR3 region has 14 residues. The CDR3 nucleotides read TGTGCCAGCATCCCGACAGGGGCGCCCTACGAGCAGTACTTC. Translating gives CASIPTGAPYEQYF.

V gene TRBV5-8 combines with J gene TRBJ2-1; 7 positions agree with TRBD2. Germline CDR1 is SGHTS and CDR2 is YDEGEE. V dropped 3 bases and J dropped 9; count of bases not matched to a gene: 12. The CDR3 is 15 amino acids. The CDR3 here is CASSSIRLARGEQFF. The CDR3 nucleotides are TGTGCCAGCAGCTCTATCAGACTAGCACGGGGTGAGCAGTTCTTC.

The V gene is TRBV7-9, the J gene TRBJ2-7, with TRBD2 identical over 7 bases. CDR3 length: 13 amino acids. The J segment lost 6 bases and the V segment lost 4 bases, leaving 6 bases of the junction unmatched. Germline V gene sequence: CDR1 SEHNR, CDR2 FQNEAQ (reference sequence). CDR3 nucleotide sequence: TGTGCCAGCAGCTCACCCGGGGGGATCGAGCAGTACTTC. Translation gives CASSSPGGIEQYF.

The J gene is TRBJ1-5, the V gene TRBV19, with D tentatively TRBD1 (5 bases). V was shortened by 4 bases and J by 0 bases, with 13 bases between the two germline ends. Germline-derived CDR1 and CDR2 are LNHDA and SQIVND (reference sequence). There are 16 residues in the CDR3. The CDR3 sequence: CASSTIGHISNQPQHF. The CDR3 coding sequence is TGTGCCAGTAGTACCATAGGACACATTAGCAATCAGCCCCAGCATTTT. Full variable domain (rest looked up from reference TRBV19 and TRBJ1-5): DGGITQSPKYLFRKEGQNVTLSCEQNLNHDAMYWYRQDPGQGLRLIYYSQIVNDFQKGDIAEGYSVSREKKESFPLTVTSAQKNPTAFYLCASSTIGHISNQPQHFGDGTRLSIL.

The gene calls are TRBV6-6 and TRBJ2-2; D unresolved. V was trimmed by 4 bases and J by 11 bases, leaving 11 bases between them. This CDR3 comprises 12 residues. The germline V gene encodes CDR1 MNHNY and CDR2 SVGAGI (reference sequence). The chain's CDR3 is CASSSVLPELFF. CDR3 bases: TGTGCCAGCAGTTCTGTTCTTCCCGAGCTGTTTTTT.

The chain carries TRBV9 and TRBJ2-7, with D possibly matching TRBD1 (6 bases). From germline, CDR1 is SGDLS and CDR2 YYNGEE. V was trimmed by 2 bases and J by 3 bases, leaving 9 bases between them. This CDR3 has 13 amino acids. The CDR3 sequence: CASSVDSNYEQYF. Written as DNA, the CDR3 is TGTGCCAGCAGCGTGGACAGTAACTACGAGCAGTACTTC.

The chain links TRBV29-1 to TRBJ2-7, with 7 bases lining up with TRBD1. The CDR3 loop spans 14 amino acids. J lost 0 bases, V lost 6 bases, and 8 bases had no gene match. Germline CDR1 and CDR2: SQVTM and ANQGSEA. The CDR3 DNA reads TGCAGCGTCCTAAGACAGGGAAGCTCCTACGAGCAGTACTTC. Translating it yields CSVLRQGSSYEQYF.